Listed below are T cell receptor beta chains from one sample, sequenced in a study of T-cell memory formation after mild COVID-19. TCRdb reanalysed the 5' RACE reads using MiXCR and keeps one entry per CDR3 protein. The repertoire holds 400,000 to 500,000 distinct CDR3 sequences, 20% to 25% seen once, with 7% to 9.5% in the top ten. The source material was PBMCs or a T cell subset sorted from them (not recorded which). The receptors come from an adult woman who had mild COVID-19 (a few samples of this study predate the infection). Cell type and time point are not known. Each CDR3 is given with its conserved first and last residue. Each record gives: CDR3 length, J gene, V gene, clone size, D gene, CDR3 DNA, CDR3 protein. A D gene is named only where the DNA matches it firmly. Clone size is shown for a subset of rows, as once, few, many or a class of expanded clone.

16 TRBJ2-3 TRBV7-6 few NA TGTGCCAGCAGCCCCTCGGATCGCGGCCTCACAGATACGCAGTATTTT CASSPSDRGLTDTQYF
16 TRBJ2-4 TRBV7-6 NA NA TGTGCCAGCAGCTTAGGGGCAGGGAGTGGGGGAAACATTCAGTACTTC CASSLGAGSGGNIQYF
15 TRBJ2-3 TRBV11-3 many TRBD2 TGTGCCAGCAGGCCCACTAGCGGGAGTGGAGATACGCAGTATTTT CASRPTSGSGDTQYF
14 TRBJ2-1 TRBV2 NA TRBD2 TGTGCCAGCAGTCCGGGACTAGTCTACAATGAGCAGTTCTTC CASSPGLVYNEQFF
16 TRBJ2-3 TRBV21-1 NA NA TGTGCCAGCAGCAAAGCGCGGCAGGTCGGGGGGAATACGCAGTATTTT CASSKARQVGGNTQYF
14 TRBJ2-7 TRBV4-1 few NA TGCGCCAGCAGCCAAGACGGCCCATACTACGAGCAGTACTTC CASSQDGPYYEQYF
13 TRBJ1-6 TRBV2 NA NA TGTGCCAGCAGTGAAGCGCTAGGTTCACCCCTCCACTTT CASSEALGSPLHF
15 TRBJ2-7 TRBV5-1 few TRBD1 TGCGCCAGCCGACCAACCGGGACAGGGGACTACGAGCAGTACTTC CASRPTGTGDYEQYF
17 TRBJ2-3 TRBV7-9 few TRBD1 TGTGCCAGCAGCTTGCCCCCTTGGGACAGGGAATCAGATACGCAGTATTTT CASSLPPWDRESDTQYF
15 TRBJ1-2 TRBV5-1 once NA TGCGCCAGCAGCTTGGGGCAGCCTCGGGACTATGGCTACACCTTC CASSLGQPRDYGYTF
15 TRBJ1-6 TRBV20-1 NA TRBD1 TGCAGTGCTAGGGACGGGGAGGGGGCGTATTCACCCCTCCACTTT CSARDGEGAYSPLHF
19 TRBJ2-1 TRBV2 few TRBD2 TGTGCCAGCAGTGAAAGTTATTTGGTGGTGCGCGGGAGGGACAATGAGCAGTTCTTC CASSESYLVVRGRDNEQFF
14 TRBJ2-1 TRBV9 NA TRBD2 TGTGCCAGCAGCGTATTAGCGGGTAGCAATGAGCAGTTCTTC CASSVLAGSNEQFF
14 TRBJ2-7 TRBV27 few NA TGTGCCAGCAGTTTGGGGACGGCTCTGGGGGAGCAGTACTTC CASSLGTALGEQYF
18 TRBJ1-5 TRBV27 NA TRBD1 TGTGCCAGCAGCGGGACCGGGACAGCCGTTCATAGCAATCAGCCCCAGCATTTT CASSGTGTAVHSNQPQHF
12 TRBJ1-4 TRBV20-1 few NA TGCAGTGCCACGGACGGGAATGAAAAACTGTTTTTT CSATDGNEKLFF
16 TRBJ2-7 TRBV5-1 NA NA TGCGCCAGCAGCTTGGAGGGGGGGCTAGGCGGCTACGAGCAGTACTTC CASSLEGGLGGYEQYF
17 TRBJ2-4 TRBV4-1 many NA TGCGCCAGCAGCCAAGGCGAAGGGGGTATAGCCAAAAACATTCAGTACTTC CASSQGEGGIAKNIQYF
15 TRBJ2-1 TRBV25-1 NA NA TGTGCCAGCACCGATAGCGGTCCTTCCTACAATGAGCAGTTCTTC CASTDSGPSYNEQFF
15 TRBJ2-1 TRBV20-1 few NA TGCAGTGCCAGGGAGCATCTTGGGTTCTACAATGAGCAGTTCTTC CSAREHLGFYNEQFF
16 TRBJ2-7 TRBV29-1 NA TRBD1 TGCAGCGTCCTAGGGGCGACGACAGGGGTCACCTACGAGCAGTACTTC CSVLGATTGVTYEQYF
11 TRBJ2-5 TRBV29-1 few NA TGCAGCGTTGAAGATATGGGGCTTAAGTACTTC CSVEDMGLKYF
12 TRBJ2-3 TRBV7-9 few NA TGTGCCATTTCGGGAGACACAGATACGCAGTATTTT CAISGDTDTQYF
15 TRBJ1-2 TRBV11-2 few NA TGTGCCAGCAGCTTAGGCCTCAGGACGGACTATGGCTACACCTTC CASSLGLRTDYGYTF
9 TRBJ1-1 TRBV2 NA NA TGTGCCAGCAGTGAGACGGCTTTCTTT CASSETAFF
14 TRBJ2-7 TRBV12-3/TRBV12-4 NA TRBD2 TGTGCCAGCAGCCCGGCCCCGCGGGGGTCAGAACCGTACTTC CASSPAPRGSEPYF
16 TRBJ2-3 TRBV4-2 few TRBD2 TGTGCCAGCAGCCAAGAAGAAGCGGGAGTCACAGATACGCAGTATTTT CASSQEEAGVTDTQYF
14 TRBJ2-3 TRBV5-1 few TRBD2 TGCGCCAGCAGGACTAGCGGGAGTATGGATACGCAGTATTTT CASRTSGSMDTQYF
10 TRBJ2-5 TRBV20-1 few NA TGCAGTGCTCACAAAGAGACCCAGTACTTC CSAHKETQYF
15 TRBJ1-1 TRBV7-3 many TRBD1 TGTGCCAGCAGCTTATCCCCTGGACAGGGGGGTGAAGCTTTCTTT CASSLSPGQGGEAFF
12 TRBJ1-2 TRBV12-5 few NA TGTGCTAGTGGTTTTGAGGACTATGGCTACACCTTC CASGFEDYGYTF
15 TRBJ2-2 TRBV5-1 NA NA TGCGCCAGCAGCTTGGTGGCGGGCCCCACCGGGGAGCTGTTTTTT CASSLVAGPTGELFF
16 TRBJ2-7 TRBV5-1 NA NA TGCGCCAGCAGCCTAACTCCAGGGAAAGGATCCTACGAGCAGTACTTC CASSLTPGKGSYEQYF
13 TRBJ2-7 TRBV19 once NA TGTGCCAGTAACGGGGGGCACCCCTACGAGCAGTACTTC CASNGGHPYEQYF
14 TRBJ2-1 TRBV5-1 NA TRBD2 TGCGCCAGCCTAGCGGCCCCCTCCTACAATGAGCAGTTCTTC CASLAAPSYNEQFF
16 TRBJ2-1 TRBV29-1 NA TRBD1 TGCAGCGTTGATGGGAGCAGGGACAGGGGATACAATGAGCAGTTCTTC CSVDGSRDRGYNEQFF
12 TRBJ2-1 TRBV6-2/TRBV6-3 few TRBD2 TGTGCCAGCAGCTTCACTAGCGGAAAGCAGTTCTTC CASSFTSGKQFF
19 TRBJ2-3 TRBV5-6 NA NA TGTGCCAGCAGCTGGAGCCCTAAGCTGTTGGCTTTTAGCACAGATACGCAGTATTTT CASSWSPKLLAFSTDTQYF
14 TRBJ1-5 TRBV10-3 few NA TGTGCCATCAGTGAGTATGAGGGGAATCAGCCCCAGCATTTT CAISEYEGNQPQHF
15 TRBJ2-5 TRBV7-9 NA TRBD2 TGTGCCAGCAGCTTCCCCGGACTAGCGGGAGAGACCCAGTACTTC CASSFPGLAGETQYF
15 TRBJ2-1 TRBV7-9 NA NA TGTGCCAGCAGCTCGGATTCTAGCTCCTACAATGAGCAGTTCTTC CASSSDSSSYNEQFF
20 TRBJ2-1 TRBV7-8 NA NA TGTGCCAGCAGCTTAGTAAGGATCGGCTCATCGGGTTACTCCTACAATGAGCAGTTCTTC CASSLVRIGSSGYSYNEQFF
15 TRBJ2-7 TRBV6-5 NA TRBD1 TGTGCCAGCAGTTACTCCCACAGGGGTGGGTCCGAGCAGTACTTC CASSYSHRGGSEQYF
16 TRBJ1-1 TRBV7-9 NA NA TGTGCCAGCAGCTTAGGTTTCGGGGGCTTCGGCACTGAAGCTTTCTTT CASSLGFGGFGTEAFF
17 TRBJ2-3 TRBV20-1 few NA TGCAGTGCTAGTCCAATGCGGCCCCCCACTAGCACAGATACGCAGTATTTT CSASPMRPPTSTDTQYF
14 TRBJ1-1 TRBV5-1 NA NA TGCGCCAGCAGCTTGGAAGGGGTTGGGACTGAAGCTTTCTTT CASSLEGVGTEAFF
14 TRBJ1-2 TRBV4-2 NA NA TGTGCCAGCAGCCGCACAGGGTCCGGCTATGGCTACACCTTC CASSRTGSGYGYTF
11 TRBJ2-7 TRBV29-1 few NA TGCAGCGTTGACCGGGGATACGAGCAGTACTTC CSVDRGYEQYF
15 TRBJ2-1 TRBV19 NA NA TGTGCCAGTACCCCGGCCCTAAGCTCCTACAATGAGCAGTTCTTC CASTPALSSYNEQFF
16 TRBJ2-1 TRBV10-3 NA TRBD2 TGTGCCATCAGTGAGCCCGGGACTAGCGGATACAATGAGCAGTTCTTC CAISEPGTSGYNEQFF
16 TRBJ2-5 TRBV20-1 few TRBD1 TGCAGTGCTAGAGATCGACAGGGATCGTACCAAGAGACCCAGTACTTC CSARDRQGSYQETQYF
13 TRBJ2-7 TRBV7-6 NA NA TGTGCCAGCAGCCAGCGTGGGGGCTACGAGCAGTACTTC CASSQRGGYEQYF
19 TRBJ2-3 TRBV5-1 NA TRBD2 TGCGCCAGCAGCTCGCAGAGAGGGCTAGCGGGGGCCGGCACAGATACGCAGTATTTT CASSSQRGLAGAGTDTQYF
14 TRBJ2-7 TRBV11-3 NA NA TGTGCCAGCAGCTCATTGGCACGGGGCTACGAGCAGTACTTC CASSSLARGYEQYF
17 TRBJ2-3 TRBV24-1 NA NA TGTGCCACCAGTGATCCCCTGGCCGATACTCGAAGGACCGAGCAGTATTTT CATSDPLADTRRTEQYF
13 TRBJ1-5 TRBV6-4 few NA TGTGCCAGCATCTCCCGGGGGGATCAGCCCCAGCATTTT CASISRGDQPQHF
12 TRBJ1-2 TRBV24-1 NA NA TGTGCCACCAGTGGGGGCAACTATGGCTACACCTTC CATSGGNYGYTF